The next 24 T cell receptor beta chains were all read from a single sample in a study of beta chain features in type 1 diabetes. Sequenced material consisted of expressed TCRB transcripts (all of the isolated RNA was reverse transcribed). Data came from immunoSEQ multiplex PCR; TCRdb stores just in-frame clones and leaves some out. The table includes tens of thousands of clones, 50% detected once. Material for sequencing was stem cell memory CD4+ T cells from blood. The receptors shown here come from a woman under 40 in good health.

The CDR3, as DNA: TGTGCCTGGACTCACAGAAATGAGCAGTTCTTC. Encoded protein: CAWTHRNEQFF. This chain joins TRBV30 and TRBJ2-1; D unresolved. V shed 4 bases and J shed 7 bases, with 8 bases lying between them. The CDR3 has 11 amino acids. The germline V gene encodes CDR1 GTSNPN and CDR2 SVGIG (reference sequence).

Here the CDR3 reads CAWTQWGDWLAGGYEQYF. Here the CDR3 DNA reads TGTGCCTGGACCCAATGGGGGGACTGGCTAGCGGGAGGCTACGAGCAGTACTTC. This sequence joins TRBV30 and TRBJ2-7; 11 nucleotides match TRBD2. Germline values: CDR1 GTSNPN, CDR2 SVGIG (reference sequence). V shed 4 bases, J shed 3 bases, and the junction held 17 bases outside the gene matches. The CDR3 runs to 18 residues.

This clone occurred a few times. The chain couples TRBV28 to TRBJ1-5, with 12 bases that match TRBD1. The germline CDR1 and CDR2 sequences are MDHEN and SYDVKM. The CDR3 runs 15 residues. V trimming: 9 bases; J trimming: 5 bases; junction bases outside the gene matches: 8. Here the CDR3 reads CASDDRDRGHQPQHF. CDR3 in DNA: TGTGCCAGTGACGACCGGGACAGGGGGCATCAGCCCCAGCATTTT.

The chain recombines TRBV11-2 with TRBJ2-2; D call uncertain. CDR1 SGHAT and CDR2 FQNNGV come from the germline V gene. Trimming took 1 base from V and 6 from J, leaving 9 bases between them. The CDR3 spans 14 residues. The CDR3 region is CASSLGLQAGELFF. CDR3 nucleotides: TGTGCCAGCAGCTTAGGATTGCAGGCCGGGGAGCTGTTTTTT.

V and J are TRBV5-4 and TRBJ2-5, with 7 bases that match TRBD1. The end of the DNA is better explained by TRBJ2-7, so the J call may be wrong. Germline V gene sequence: CDR1 SGHNT, CDR2 YYREEE (reference sequence). This CDR3 is 11 amino acids long. The CDR3 bases are TGTGCCAGCAGTCAGGGGGTCGAGCAGTACTTC. It specifies CASSQGVEQYF.

This clone was counted only a few times. The chain couples TRBV28 to TRBJ2-3, with a tentative D call TRBD1 (6 bases). V dropped 6 bases and J dropped 4 bases, with 17 bases sitting between them. CDR1 and CDR2 from the germline V gene are MDHEN and SYDVKM. This CDR3 has 15 amino acids. As DNA, the CDR3 is TGTGCCAGCAGCTCTCCACAGGGTTTGGCAGATACGCAGTATTTT. Its protein is CASSSPQGLADTQYF. Together with reference TRBV28 and TRBJ2-3, the CDR3 gives the full variable domain: DVKVTQSSRYLVKRTGEKVFLECVQDMDHENMFWYRQDPGLGLRLIYFSYDVKMKEKGDIPEGYSVSREKKERFSLILESASTNQTSMYLCASSSPQGLADTQYFGPGTRLTVL.

CDR3 DNA: TGTGCCAGCAGCTTAGGACAGGAGGCGACCCAGTACTTC. This encodes CASSLGQEATQYF. The genes are TRBV7-9 and TRBJ2-5; tentative D call: TRBD1 (6 bases). CDR1 is SEHNR and CDR2 is FQNEAQ in the germline V gene (reference sequence). The CDR3 loop spans 13 amino acids. With 1 base removed from V and 7 bases from J, the gap between germline ends came to 10 bases.

J is TRBJ2-4 and V is TRBV6-6; 7 bases agree with TRBD1. The CDR3 has 13 residues. Germline V CDR1 and CDR2: MNHNY, SVGAGI (reference sequence). With V trimmed by 11 bases and J by 8 bases, 12 bases remained unmatched. The CDR3 protein is CAGSDRAGDIQYF. The CDR3 DNA follows: TGTGCCGGGAGCGACAGGGCAGGGGACATTCAGTACTTC.

The chain uses TRBV28 and TRBJ2-7, with TRBD2 matching 14 bases. This CDR3 region has 19 residues. Germline V CDR1 and CDR2: MDHEN, SYDVKM. V gave up 4 bases and J gave up 5 bases; unmatched junction bases: 16. CDR3 sequence reads: CASSSTQRLAGGPSHEQYF. In DNA form, the CDR3 reads TGTGCCAGCAGTTCCACCCAACGACTAGCGGGAGGGCCGTCCCACGAGCAGTACTTC.

This clone was picked up a small number of times. This chain connects TRBV7-9 to TRBJ2-2; maybe TRBD2 (6 bases). From germline, CDR1 is SEHNR and CDR2 FQNEAQ (reference sequence). V lost 5 bases and J lost 3, with 13 bases in between. The CDR3 totals 15 residues. The CDR3 DNA follows: TGTGCCAGCAGCCACGGGCGGGGTTACACCGGGGAGCTGTTTTTT. Encoded protein: CASSHGRGYTGELFF.

This clone was seen just once. CDR3 DNA sequence: TGTGCCAGCAGCTTGGTTAGCGTATCCTACGAGCAGTACTTC. Its translation is CASSLVSVSYEQYF. This chain links TRBV7-9 with TRBJ2-7; TRBD2 is a possible D gene (5 bases). In germline, CDR1 is SEHNR, CDR2 FQNEAQ (reference sequence). The V and J ends lost 3 bases and 1 base respectively, with 10 bases between them. CDR3 length: 14 amino acids.

The V and J genes are TRBV2 and TRBJ2-2; the D gene is possibly TRBD2 (6 bases). The CDR3 is 14 amino acids. Germline CDR1 reads SNHLY; CDR2 reads FYNNEI. Trimming left V 4 bases short and J 4 bases short, with 10 bases between. The CDR3: CASSVEGGTGELFF. CDR3 DNA sequence: TGTGCCAGCAGTGTAGAGGGAGGCACCGGGGAGCTGTTTTTT.

V and J are TRBV7-6 and TRBJ2-1; 12 bases align to TRBD2. CDR3 length equals 17 residues. The germline gives CDR1 SGHVS, CDR2 FNYEAQ. J gave up 8 bases and V 1 base, and 9 bases lay outside the gene matches. CDR3 coding DNA: TGTGCCAGCAGCTTAGGGCCTTGGACTAGCGGGAAGGATGAGCAGTTCTTC. Its protein product is CASSLGPWTSGKDEQFF.

This clone was detected a few times. This rearrangement joins TRBV7-9 to TRBJ1-1; TRBD1 aligns across 8 bases. Germline CDR1 SEHNR, CDR2 FQNEAQ (reference sequence). The CDR3 runs to 14 residues. V lost 5 bases and J lost 5; bases outside the gene matches: 7. The CDR3, as DNA: TGTGCCAGCAGCGGAGAACAGGGGGGAACTGAAGCTTTCTTT. It encodes CASSGEQGGTEAFF.

This clone came up a few times. V gene TRBV5-1 combines with J gene TRBJ2-7; D might be TRBD2 (7 bases). Trimming removed 0 bases from V and 3 bases from J, with 10 bases in between. The length of the CDR3 is 14 residues. Germline CDR1 is SGHRS and CDR2 is YFSETQ. Written as DNA, the CDR3 is TGCGCCAGCAGCTTGGAGGGGGGGAACTACGAGCAGTACTTC. Its protein product is CASSLEGGNYEQYF.

This chain joins TRBV29-1 and TRBJ2-5, with 16 bases aligning to TRBD2. Looked up from germline, CDR1 is SQVTM and CDR2 is ANQGSEA. V lost 4 bases and J lost 9; bases outside the gene matches: 17. The CDR3 consists of 18 residues. The CDR3 loop is CSVARASGLAGGPGAQYF. The CDR3 nucleotides are TGCAGCGTTGCCCGGGCTTCGGGACTAGCGGGAGGGCCCGGGGCCCAGTACTTC.

This clone has just a few counts. The CDR3 is CASSKTSTWDTQYF. The CDR3 bases are TGTGCCAGCAGCAAAACTAGCACTTGGGATACGCAGTATTTT. The J gene is TRBJ2-3, the V gene TRBV14; D possibly corresponds to TRBD2 (6 bases). Trimming took off 5 bases at V and 6 bases at J, with 15 bases between the two ends. The CDR3 spans 14 residues. Per the germline V gene, CDR1 is SGHDN and CDR2 is FVKESK.

J is TRBJ2-7 and V is TRBV7-9, with 9 bases fitting TRBD2. The V segment lost 4 bases and the J segment 4 bases; nucleotides outside the gene matches: 5. The germline gives CDR1 SEHNR, CDR2 FQNEAQ (reference sequence). The CDR3 spans 14 residues. CDR3 region: CASSSAGGRYEQYF. CDR3 DNA sequence: TGTGCCAGCAGCTCGGCGGGGGGGAGATACGAGCAGTACTTC.

This clone was detected only a few times. The V call is TRBV5-4, the J call TRBJ2-4; the D gene is possibly TRBD1 (6 bases). The CDR3 runs to 16 residues. Between the trimmed V and J ends, which lost 0 bases and 0 bases, there was a span of 10 bases. Germline CDR1 reads SGHNT; CDR2 reads YYREEE (reference sequence). CDR3 sequence (DNA): TGTGCCAGCAGCTTGGACGGACAGCTAGCCAAAAACATTCAGTACTTC. Protein product: CASSLDGQLAKNIQYF.

The chain has TRBV15 and TRBJ1-4, with D unresolved. Trimming cost V 6 bases and J 0 bases, with 11 bases left between them. The germline V gene has CDR1 LNHNV and CDR2 YYDKDF (reference sequence). The CDR3 consists of 15 residues. The CDR3 region is CATRGSGATNEKLFF. The CDR3 DNA reads as TGTGCCACCAGGGGGTCGGGAGCAACTAATGAAAAACTGTTTTTT.

This clone appeared a few times. This chain uses TRBV18 with TRBJ1-1; no clear D. Trimming took off 3 bases at V and 2 bases at J, with 7 bases between the two ends. Germline CDR1 KGHSH, CDR2 LQKENI. The CDR3 totals 13 residues. Here the CDR3 reads CASSPDINTEAFF. Here the CDR3 DNA reads TGTGCCAGCTCACCCGACATTAACACTGAAGCTTTCTTT.

This clone was observed a few times. The rearrangement uses TRBV5-5 and TRBJ1-4; 8 bases are a match to TRBD1. Germline assignment: CDR1 SGHKS and CDR2 YYEKEE (reference sequence). The V gene end was trimmed by 0 bases and the J gene end by 8 bases; junction bases not matched to a gene: 6. The CDR3 loop spans 15 amino acids. CDR3 amino acids: CASSLEDRVSEKLFF. The CDR3 bases are TGTGCCAGCAGCTTGGAGGACAGGGTCTCCGAAAAACTGTTTTTT.

The chain has TRBV4-3 and TRBJ1-1; D remains ambiguous. Germline loops: CDR1 LGHNA, CDR2 YSLEER. Trimming shortened V by 5 bases and J by 1 base, and 8 bases separated the two germline ends. This CDR3 region has 13 residues. DNA for the CDR3: TGCGCCAGCAGCTATACAGAGAACACTGAAGCTTTCTTT. This sequence encodes CASSYTENTEAFF.

J is TRBJ2-1 and V is TRBV5-1, with 8 bases identical to TRBD1. This CDR3 is built from 15 residues. The junction had 11 bases not matched to a gene; V was cut back by 4 bases and J by 8 bases. Germline assignment: CDR1 SGHRS and CDR2 YFSETQ. The CDR3 DNA reads as TGCGCCAGCAGCCAAACTTCCGGGACAGGCCATGAGCAGTTCTTC. It translates to CASSQTSGTGHEQFF.